This T cell receptor beta chain originates from a study of metastatic and nonmetastatic thyroid tumors. Study-wide background: Repertoires of blood and of tissue (tumor or nodule) from malignant and benign thyroid patients were compared.

As for this clone: The antigen remains unidentified.

In the source study's methods: The study took CDR3 differences across clinicopathological groups and made a distant-metastasis classifier for papillary thyroid cancer from them. TCRdb ran MiXCR on the PCR reads. The V and J calls shown here were made by TCRdb, not taken from the authors' results. In the table there are tens of thousands of clones, roughly 19% of which are singletons. Study-wide results and limits: Within blood and tumor, benign nodules reportedly had significantly lower TCR beta diversity than malignant thyroid tumors did.

The CDR3 spans 15 residues. Germline V gene lookup returns CDR1 MNHNS and CDR2 SASEGT. Thyroid surgery had not been preceded by any treatment in any patient. What was sequenced was blood. The receptor comes from a female donor with papillary thyroid cancer or a benign thyroid nodule (not recorded which). Some clones in this sample may be carry-over from other donors' samples. The chain employs TRBV6-1 and TRBJ2-6; D is perhaps TRBD1 (5 bases). This chain's CDR3 is CVRWAGSSGANVLTF. CDR3 DNA: TGTGTCAGGTGGGCAGGGTCTTCTGGGGCCAACGTCCTGACTTTC.